This T cell receptor (beta chain) is drawn from a study of cytomegalovirus exposure and HLA in healthy donors. Study results and limitations: Follow-up analysis found HLA locus-dependent TCR association rates, highest for DRB1 and lowest for HLA-C.

Worth noting for this clone: Antigen: not known.

The germline V gene has CDR1 MNHEY and CDR2 SMNVEV (reference sequence). This CDR3 is built from 14 residues. The junction had 2 bases not matched to a gene; V was cut back by 5 bases and J by 0 bases. In the PCR, 60 Vbeta and 13 Jbeta primers were used. Clones were read by immunoSEQ multiplex PCR, and TCRdb kept only the in-frame ones, dropping some. Among 150,000 or so clones listed, 70% to 85% were seen once. The chain uses TRBV27 and TRBJ1-2, with 8 positions matching TRBD1. This sequence was found in a young man in good health and CMV-seronegative. What was sequenced was PBMCs. The CDR3 protein is CASSPTGANYGYTF. Here the CDR3 DNA reads TGTGCCAGCAGTCCGACAGGGGCTAACTATGGCTACACCTTC.